Listed below are T cell receptor beta chains from one sample, sequenced in a study of T cells after posttransplantation cyclophosphamide. Profiled with immunoSEQ multiplex PCR; TCRdb holds only in-frame clones, not every one. In total the sample includes roughly 10,000 clones, none of them seen once. Sequenced material: PBMCs, taken roughly 340 days after allogeneic stem cell transplant with posttransplant cyclophosphamide. These receptors came from a male patient aged 45-60 years who received an allogeneic stem cell transplant from a related donor and was CMV-positive. Some T cells may arise from the graft donor. Each CDR3 is given with its conserved first and last residue. A D gene is named only where the DNA matches it firmly. Where a row states a size, it is once, few, many or the class of an expanded clone; other rows omit it.

.	13	TRBV9	TRBJ2-1	.	TGTGCCAGCACGAGGGGGAACGACAATGAGCAGTTCTTC	CASTRGNDNEQFF
many	14	TRBV10-3	TRBJ1-1	.	TGTGCCATCAGTGAGACTCCGGGGAACACTGAAGCTTTCTTT	CAISETPGNTEAFF
many	15	TRBV2	TRBJ2-6	.	TGTGCCAGCAGTGGGGGCTTTTCTGGGGCCAACGTCCTGACTTTC	CASSGGFSGANVLTF
many	15	TRBV2	TRBJ2-3	TRBD1	TGTGCCAGCAGTCTAAGACAGGGAAGCACAGATACGCAGTATTTT	CASSLRQGSTDTQYF
few	11	TRBV20-1	TRBJ2-7	.	TGCAGTGCCGACGACAGCTACGAGCAGTACTTC	CSADDSYEQYF
many	14	TRBV2	TRBJ2-2	.	TGTGCCAGCAGGGAGGACGGACACACCGGGGAGCTGTTTTTT	CASREDGHTGELFF
many	14	TRBV29-1	TRBJ2-4	TRBD2	TGCAGCGCCGCCTTGCGAGCGGGAGATAACATTCAGTACTTC	CSAALRAGDNIQYF
many	15	TRBV11-2	TRBJ2-3	TRBD2	TGTGCCAGCAGCTTATCGACTAGCGGGAGGGATACGCAGTATTTT	CASSLSTSGRDTQYF
many	16	TRBV7-2	TRBJ2-1	TRBD2	TGTGCCAGCAGCTTAGTAGCGGGGCTCTCCTACAATGAGCAGTTCTTC	CASSLVAGLSYNEQFF
many	15	TRBV7-2	TRBJ1-2	.	TGTGCCAGCAGCTTAAGTTCAGGGTCTTACTATGGCTACACCTTC	CASSLSSGSYYGYTF
few	16	TRBV2	TRBJ2-2	TRBD2	TGTGCCAGCAGTGATCGGCTAGCGGGAGGGGCCGGGGAGCTGTTTTTT	CASSDRLAGGAGELFF
many	14	TRBV7-2	TRBJ1-5	.	TGTGCCAGCAGCCCTGGCAGGGCTTCTTCGCCCCAGCATTTT	CASSPGRASSPQHF